One and the same sample provided the 5 T cell receptor beta chains below, sequenced in a study of cytomegalovirus exposure and HLA in healthy donors. The PCR ran on 60 Vbeta and 13 Jbeta primers. Libraries were prepared by immunoSEQ multiplex PCR; TCRdb keeps only in-frame clonotypes and omits some of them. The table has under 200,000 clones, more than 60% seen once. The sample comprised PBMCs. The receptors originated from a female donor in good health and CMV-seronegative.

The chain uses TRBV7-6 and TRBJ2-1; D is ambiguous. V shed 2 bases and J shed 0 bases, with 8 bases lying between them. The CDR3 is 15 residues long. Germline lookup yields CDR1 SGHVS and CDR2 FNYEAQ. CDR3 protein: CASSLFPSSYNEQFF. The CDR3 region has the DNA TGTGCCAGCAGCTTATTCCCGAGCTCCTACAATGAGCAGTTCTTC.

The rearrangement uses TRBV7-8 and TRBJ2-2; 10 bases fit TRBD1. CDR3 length equals 16 residues. The J segment lost 3 bases and the V segment lost 5 bases, leaving 6 bases of the junction unmatched. CDR1 and CDR2 from the germline V gene are SGHVS and FQNEAQ. The DNA of the CDR3 is TGTGCCAGCAGCAGACGGACAGGGGGAGACACCGGGGAGCTGTTTTTT. Encoded protein: CASSRRTGGDTGELFF.

This chain connects TRBV6-5 to TRBJ2-5; TRBD1 matches 9 bases. The V gene's germline CDR1 is MNHEY and CDR2 SVGAGI. The V gene end was trimmed by 6 bases and the J gene end by 4 bases; junction bases not matched to a gene: 9. CDR3 size: 15 residues. In DNA, the CDR3 is TGTGCCAGCAGCACGGACAGGGGTACGCGAGAGACCCAGTACTTC. This codes for CASSTDRGTRETQYF.

This clone was seen only a few times. This chain uses TRBV7-8 with TRBJ2-2; D may be TRBD2 (5 bases). Looked up from germline, CDR1 is SGHVS and CDR2 is FQNEAQ. The V gene lost 5 bases and the J gene lost 3 bases, with 16 bases spanning the gap. The CDR3 spans 16 residues. The CDR3 loop reads CASSPLGREDTGELFF. The CDR3 coding sequence is TGTGCCAGCAGCCCACTAGGAAGAGAGGACACCGGGGAGCTGTTTTTT.

The chain recombines TRBV28 with TRBJ1-5; D is uncertain. This CDR3 has 15 residues. Trimming cost V 3 bases and J 6 bases, with 15 bases left between them. Germline values: CDR1 MDHEN, CDR2 SYDVKM. In DNA, the CDR3 is TGTGCCAGCAGTTTTTCTGCCGGGGTACTTCAGCCCCAGCATTTT. Its protein is CASSFSAGVLQPQHF.